The 29 T cell receptor beta chains listed next were all sequenced from one sample in a study of coeliac disease. TCRdb keeps only in-frame clones here, not all; method: immunoSEQ multiplex PCR. The repertoire holds approximately 5,400 clones, roughly two thirds seen once, with approximately 9.6% in the top ten. The sequencing sample was made of lymphocytes from the gut lamina propria. These receptors were collected from a man in his 70s with active celiac disease.

In DNA form, the CDR3 reads TGTGCCAGCAGCGGAAGGGGCGCGTACACAGATACGCAGTATTTT. Protein: CASSGRGAYTDTQYF. The rearrangement uses TRBV7-2 and TRBJ2-3, with D possibly matching TRBD1 (5 bases). Germline-derived CDR1 and CDR2 are SGHTA and FQGNSA. This CDR3 has 15 residues. With 5 bases removed from V and 2 bases from J, the gap between germline ends came to 14 bases.

The chain uses TRBV11-1 and TRBJ2-4; possible D gene TRBD2, 5 bases. Germline assignment: CDR1 SGHAT and CDR2 FQDESV (reference sequence). CDR3 length equals 15 residues. V was cut by 3 bases and J by 3 bases, with 12 bases left in between. CDR3 coding DNA: TGTGCCAGCAGCTTGGATCCGGGAAACAAAAACATTCAGTACTTC. Translation gives CASSLDPGNKNIQYF.

This clone was observed a single time. The chain links TRBV18 to TRBJ1-1, with 9 bases lining up with TRBD1. Trimming cost V 3 bases and J 3 bases; bases outside gene matches: 11. Per germline, CDR1 KGHSH and CDR2 LQKENI. This CDR3 has 17 residues. The CDR3 region is CASSPRQGGERDTEAFF. CDR3 DNA: TGTGCCAGCTCACCTAGACAGGGGGGCGAACGGGACACTGAAGCTTTCTTT.

The chain has TRBV11-2 and TRBJ1-3; D is unresolved. The length of the CDR3 is 14 residues. V lost 5 bases and J 0 bases, leaving 8 bases between the germline ends. Germline-derived CDR1 and CDR2 are SGHAT and FQNNGV. This CDR3 reads CASSQYSSGNTIYF. The CDR3, as DNA: TGTGCCAGCAGCCAATATAGCTCTGGAAACACCATATATTTT.

This chain uses TRBV7-9 with TRBJ2-3; TRBD2 matches at 12 bases. Germline CDR1 and CDR2: SEHNR and FQNEAQ (reference sequence). Trimming cost V 1 base and J 5 bases; bases outside gene matches: 4. The CDR3 contains 16 residues. The CDR3 is CASSLGLAGGEDTQYF. In DNA, the CDR3 is TGTGCCAGCAGCTTAGGTCTAGCGGGAGGGGAAGATACGCAGTATTTT.

The chain employs TRBV29-1 and TRBJ1-2, with a possible D match to TRBD1 (5 bases). The germline V and J ends were trimmed by 7 bases and 7 bases, with 13 bases remaining between them. Looked up from germline, CDR1 is SQVTM and CDR2 is ANQGSEA. The CDR3 consists of 11 residues. The CDR3 sequence is CSALPGGGYTF. Written as DNA, the CDR3 is TGCAGCGCGCTCCCGGGGGGTGGCTACACCTTC.

As concerns this clone: The junction does not match germline at one end; this may be a read error. The rearrangement links TRBV20-1 to TRBJ1-1, with 9 bases matching TRBD1. This CDR3 comprises 11 residues. Germline CDR1 reads DFQATT; CDR2 reads SNEGSKA (reference sequence). The CDR3: CSARRDRERVF. The CDR3 bases are TGCAGTGCTAGAAGGGACAGGGAACGGGTCTTT.

The V gene is TRBV27, the J gene TRBJ2-6, with D unresolved. Per germline, CDR1 MNHEY and CDR2 SMNVEV (reference sequence). V shed 5 bases and J shed 0 bases, with 5 bases lying between them. CDR3 length: 14 residues. CDR3 nucleotides: TGTGCCAGCAGTCGTAACTCTGGGGCCAACGTCCTGACTTTC. This gives the protein CASSRNSGANVLTF.

The chain links TRBV6-1 to TRBJ2-7; D is ambiguous. CDR3 length: 12 residues. Looked up from germline, CDR1 is MNHNS and CDR2 is SASEGT. Between the trimmed V and J ends, which lost 2 bases and 2 bases, there was a span of 4 bases. CDR3 nucleotide sequence: TGTGCCAGCAGTGAATTAGCCTACGAGCAGTACTTC. This codes for CASSELAYEQYF.

A word on this clone: The identical CDR3 is also encoded by other nucleotide sequences in the sample. V usage is TRBV15 and J usage is TRBJ1-3, with 7 bases fitting TRBD1. The CDR3 is made up of 17 amino acids. V lost 4 bases, J lost 0 bases, and 9 bases stayed unmatched. Germline V gene sequence: CDR1 LNHNV, CDR2 YYDKDF (reference sequence). This CDR3 reads CATSTPGQVASGNTIYF. The CDR3, as DNA: TGTGCCACCAGCACACCCGGACAGGTTGCCTCTGGAAACACCATATATTTT.

The gene calls are TRBV9 and TRBJ2-1; 12 nucleotides align to TRBD2. CDR3 length: 18 amino acids. J was trimmed by 4 bases and V by 0 bases; bases with no gene match: 8. Germline CDR1 reads SGDLS; CDR2 reads YYNGEE. The CDR3 bases are TGTGCCAGCAGCGTAGCCCCCCCCACTAGCGGGGGGTACAATGAGCAGTTCTTC. Its protein product is CASSVAPPTSGGYNEQFF. The full variable domain, its missing parts supplied by reference TRBV9 and TRBJ2-1, is DSGVTQTPKHLITATGQRVTLRCSPRSGDLSVYWYQQSLDQGLQFLIQYYNGEERAKGNILERFSAQQFPDLHSELNLSSLELGDSALYFCASSVAPPTSGGYNEQFFGPGTRLTVL.

As regards this clone: The sample carries other DNA sequences with the same CDR3. V usage is TRBV6-5 and J usage is TRBJ1-6, with a possible D match to TRBD1 (5 bases). The ends were cut back, 0 bases at V and 9 bases at J, with 12 bases in the middle. The CDR3 is made up of 15 amino acids. Germline V gene data show CDR1 as MNHEY and CDR2 as SVGAGI. The CDR3 protein is CASSYSFQGGSPLHF. CDR3 coding DNA: TGTGCCAGCAGTTACTCCTTTCAGGGTGGTTCACCCCTCCACTTT.

A few counts support this clone. The chain employs TRBV7-6 and TRBJ2-3, with 10 bases that match TRBD1. The CDR3 has 15 amino acids. Germline loops: CDR1 SGHVS, CDR2 FNYEAQ. The V gene end was trimmed by 1 base and the J gene end by 6 bases; junction bases not matched to a gene: 4. CDR3 sequence (DNA): TGTGCCAGCAGCTTAGGGACAGGGGGTTTGGATACGCAGTATTTT. This translates into CASSLGTGGLDTQYF.

The chain couples TRBV15 to TRBJ2-2; TRBD1 is a possible D gene (5 bases). V was trimmed by 0 bases and J by 3 bases, leaving 29 bases between them. The germline V gene encodes CDR1 LNHNV and CDR2 YYDKDF (reference sequence). The CDR3 loop spans 22 amino acids. CDR3 DNA sequence: TGTGCCACCAGCAGAGATAGCTTCGAGCCTCTCGTCCAGGGCCCTGACACCGGGGAGCTGTTTTTT. It yields the protein CATSRDSFEPLVQGPDTGELFF.

This chain uses TRBV5-4 with TRBJ2-3; maybe TRBD2 (5 bases). The CDR3 totals 13 residues. V lost 0 bases and J lost 6, with 8 bases in between. Germline V gene lookup returns CDR1 SGHNT and CDR2 YYREEE (reference sequence). The CDR3 DNA is TGTGCCAGCAGCTTGGGGGAGCGGGATACGCAGTATTTT. Residues: CASSLGERDTQYF.

V usage is TRBV6-1 and J usage is TRBJ2-7, with D maybe TRBD1 (6 bases). The CDR3 runs 15 residues. Deletions cut 1 base from V and 4 bases from J, with 14 bases between. Looked up from germline, CDR1 is MNHNS and CDR2 is SASEGT. CDR3 residues: CASSEEVGAPYEQYF. In nucleotides, the CDR3 is TGTGCCAGCAGTGAAGAGGTGGGGGCGCCGTACGAGCAGTACTTC.

V and J are TRBV6-1 and TRBJ1-1, with D possibly matching TRBD1 (6 bases). The germline gives CDR1 MNHNS, CDR2 SASEGT. V was cut by 2 bases and J by 5 bases, with 15 bases left in between. CDR3 size: 15 residues. The CDR3, as DNA: TGTGCCAGCAGTGAATGGGGGCAGGGTCTTACTGAAGCTTTCTTT. It translates to CASSEWGQGLTEAFF.

The chain carries TRBV27 and TRBJ1-5; D call uncertain. This CDR3 has 15 amino acids. Per germline, CDR1 MNHEY and CDR2 SMNVEV (reference sequence). Trimming stripped 0 bases from V and 2 bases from J, with 8 bases between. As DNA, the CDR3 is TGTGCCAGCAGTTTATCTTCGTCGGGCAATCAGCCCCAGCATTTT. It codes for CASSLSSSGNQPQHF.

The rearrangement links TRBV18 to TRBJ2-3, with 13 bases identical to TRBD2. With 5 bases clipped from V and 0 bases from J, the junction kept 8 bases outside the gene matches. CDR3 length: 18 amino acids. Germline lookup yields CDR1 KGHSH and CDR2 LQKENI. The CDR3 reads CASSFRLAGGTSTDTQYF. The CDR3, as DNA: TGTGCCAGCTCATTTCGACTAGCGGGAGGTACTAGCACAGATACGCAGTATTTT.

The chain carries TRBV29-1 and TRBJ2-5; D not certain. This CDR3 has 11 residues. Trimming stripped 4 bases from V and 2 bases from J, with 5 bases between. CDR1 is SQVTM and CDR2 is ANQGSEA in the germline V gene. Written as DNA, the CDR3 is TGCAGCGTTGGGCCGCAAGAGACCCAGTACTTC. Its translation is CSVGPQETQYF. Filled out from reference TRBV29-1 and TRBJ2-5, the complete variable domain reads SAVISQKPSRDICQRGTSLTIQCQVDSQVTMMFWYRQQPGQSLTLIATANQGSEATYESGFVIDKFPISRPNLTFSTLTVSNMSPEDSSIYLCSVGPQETQYFGPGTRLLVL.

The genes are TRBV5-4 and TRBJ2-3, with D tentatively TRBD2 (5 bases). Trimming cost V 3 bases and J 0 bases, with 14 bases left between them. CDR1 is SGHNT and CDR2 is YYREEE in the germline V gene (reference sequence). The CDR3 spans 16 residues. CDR3 amino acids: CASSSLALASTDTQYF. CDR3 sequence (DNA): TGTGCCAGCAGCTCCTTGGCTCTAGCTAGCACAGATACGCAGTATTTT.

The chain employs TRBV18 and TRBJ2-1; weak D call: TRBD2 (6 bases). The CDR3 loop spans 14 amino acids. Trimming pared 1 base from V and 7 bases from J, leaving 11 bases between. Germline lookup yields CDR1 KGHSH and CDR2 LQKENI. The CDR3 sequence: CASSPRREGNEQFF. The DNA for the CDR3 is TGTGCCAGCTCACCACGGCGGGAAGGAAATGAGCAGTTCTTC.

This clone was observed a handful of times. The rearrangement links TRBV7-2 to TRBJ2-7, with 12 bases aligning to TRBD2. This CDR3 contains 14 residues. Looked up from germline, CDR1 is SGHTA and CDR2 is FQGNSA. V shed 4 bases, J shed 2 bases, and the junction held 0 bases outside the gene matches. As DNA, the CDR3 is TGTGCCAGCAGCTGGACTAGCGGGGCCTACGAGCAGTACTTC. Amino acids: CASSWTSGAYEQYF.

The chain combines TRBV11-2 with TRBJ2-1; 12 bases fit TRBD2. The CDR3 is made up of 14 amino acids. The trim removed 3 bases at V and 10 bases at J, leaving 4 bases unmatched. Per the germline V gene, CDR1 is SGHAT and CDR2 is FQNNGV. The DNA of the CDR3 is TGTGCCAGCAGCTTTTCTAGCGGGAGGGGAGAGCAGTTCTTC. Translating it yields CASSFSSGRGEQFF.

The gene calls are TRBV28 and TRBJ2-7; 8 bases are shared with TRBD2. The CDR3 consists of 15 residues. V lost 5 bases, J lost 5 bases, and 11 bases stayed unmatched. The germline gives CDR1 MDHEN, CDR2 SYDVKM. The CDR3, as DNA: TGTGCCAGCAGTCCACCCGGGACTAGAGAGGACGAGCAGTACTTC. It codes for CASSPPGTREDEQYF. The entire variable domain, with the rest obtained from reference TRBV28 and TRBJ2-7, is as follows: DVKVTQSSRYLVKRTGEKVFLECVQDMDHENMFWYRQDPGLGLRLIYFSYDVKMKEKGDIPEGYSVSREKKERFSLILESASTNQTSMYLCASSPPGTREDEQYFGPGTRLTVT.

The chain has TRBV10-3 and TRBJ2-5; 8 nucleotides match TRBD1. The CDR3 contains 14 residues. Germline-derived CDR1 and CDR2 are ENHRY and SYGVKD. The J segment lost 3 bases and the V segment lost 1 base, leaving 1 base of the junction unmatched. The CDR3 DNA follows: TGTGCCATCAGTGAGTGGACAGGGAAAGAGACCCAGTACTTC. Its protein is CAISEWTGKETQYF.

This chain uses TRBV28 with TRBJ2-4; 8 bases fit TRBD2. The germline gives CDR1 MDHEN, CDR2 SYDVKM. CDR3 length: 14 amino acids. The V gene end was trimmed by 8 bases and the J gene end by 6 bases; junction bases not matched to a gene: 9. The CDR3 sequence is CASSTPGLGNIQYF. The CDR3 DNA follows: TGTGCCAGCTCAACTCCGGGACTAGGAAACATTCAGTACTTC.

The chain has TRBV28 and TRBJ1-4; the D is unclear. V lost 7 bases to trimming and J lost 4 bases, with 10 bases between them. Per the germline V gene, CDR1 is MDHEN and CDR2 is SYDVKM. The CDR3 contains 13 residues. CDR3 nucleotides: TGTGCCAGCAATGAGGGCTTTAATGAAAAACTGTTTTTT. Protein: CASNEGFNEKLFF.

The chain joins TRBV19 to TRBJ1-2; 7 bases are a match to TRBD1. Losses at the gene ends were 4 bases for V and 3 bases for J; bases not matched to a gene: 5. CDR1 and CDR2 from the germline V gene are LNHDA and SQIVND (reference sequence). The CDR3 loop spans 14 amino acids. The CDR3 sequence: CASSTGQVYYGYTF. CDR3 sequence (DNA): TGTGCCAGTAGTACCGGACAGGTTTACTATGGCTACACCTTC.